These 9 T cell receptor beta chains were all obtained from the same sample, sequenced in a study of Graves' ophthalmopathy and Graves' hyperthyroidism. From RNA, the CDR3 regions of TCR beta chains were amplified and sequenced. First-round RT-PCR relied on HTBI primers, and a second-round multiplex PCR came next. Each CDR3 protein is one row after TCRdb ran MiXCR on the multiplex PCR reads. The top ten hold around 40% of the sample, which has about 740,000 distinct CDR3 sequences, about 44% seen once. The sequenced sample consisted of peripheral blood. Receptor source: an adult man with Graves' ophthalmopathy.

Ten or more counts support this clonotype. The chain recombines TRBV10-3 with TRBJ1-3; TRBD1 is a possible D gene (5 bases). This CDR3 has 15 amino acids. Germline V gene lookup returns CDR1 ENHRY and CDR2 SYGVKD. The ends were cut back, 2 bases at V and 2 bases at J, with 10 bases in the middle. The CDR3 loop is CAISENVGAGNTIYF. CDR3 bases: TGTGCCATCAGTGAGAATGTAGGGGCTGGAAACACCATATATTTT.

With regard to this clonotype: A single base separates this from a much larger clone, so it may be a read error. The rearrangement joins TRBV3-1 to TRBJ1-1; 11 positions match TRBD1. Losses at the gene ends were 4 bases for V and 6 bases for J; bases not matched to a gene: 4. The CDR3 runs 14 residues. Germline CDR1 reads LGHDT; CDR2 reads YNNKEL (reference sequence). CDR3 in DNA: TGTGCCAGCAGCCCCGGACAGGGGGCCCCTGAAGCTTTCTTT. It yields the protein CASSPGQGAPEAFF. The full variable domain, in which reference TRBV3-1 and TRBJ1-1 provide the parts outside the CDR3, is DTAVSQTPKYLVTQMGNDKSIKCEQNLGHDTMYWYKQDSKKFLKIMFSYNNKELIINETVPNRFSPKSPDKAHLNLHINSLELGDSAVYFCASSPGQGAPEAFFGQGTRLTVV.

A word on this clonotype: Germline and junction disagree at one end, which may indicate a read error. The chain has TRBV7-2 and TRBJ2-5; either TRBD1 or TRBD2 may supply D (6 bases each). This CDR3 region has 17 residues. Germline assignment: CDR1 SGHTA and CDR2 FQGNSA. The CDR3 region has the DNA TGTGCCAGCGGCTTAGTGGTGGCGGGGACACCCCAAGAGACCCAGTACTTC. It encodes CASGLVVAGTPQETQYF. Together with reference TRBV7-2 and TRBJ2-5, the CDR3 gives the full variable domain: GAGVSQSPSNKVTEKGKDVELRCDPISGHTALYWYRQSLGQGLEFLIYFQGNSAPDKSGLPSDRFSAERTGGSVSTLTIQRTQQEDSAVYLCASGLVVAGTPQETQYFGPGTRLLVL.

This clonotype was observed at least ten times. The chain employs TRBV20-1 and TRBJ1-1; a possible D gene is TRBD1 (6 bases). Germline CDR1 and CDR2: DFQATT and SNEGSKA (reference sequence). This CDR3 contains 12 residues. Trimming took 0 bases from V and 6 from J, leaving 8 bases between them. The CDR3 protein is CSARDEGAEAFF. DNA for the CDR3: TGCAGTGCTAGAGATGAGGGGGCTGAAGCTTTCTTT.

In this sample, this clonotype turned up many times. The V and J genes are TRBV20-1 and TRBJ2-7; perhaps TRBD2 as D (5 bases). CDR1 is DFQATT, CDR2 SNEGSKA, per germline (reference sequence). V was clipped by 3 bases and J by 2 bases, with 5 bases between them. The CDR3 contains 11 residues. The CDR3 spells CSARRAYEQYF. As DNA, the CDR3 is TGCAGTGCTAGGAGGGCCTACGAGCAGTACTTC.

This clonotype was picked up many times. The chain couples TRBV7-9 to TRBJ1-3, with D possibly matching TRBD1 (5 bases). In germline, CDR1 is SEHNR, CDR2 FQNEAQ (reference sequence). This CDR3 contains 12 residues. Between the trimmed V and J ends, which lost 11 bases and 8 bases, there was a span of 16 bases. The CDR3 sequence: CAGRTKVDTIYF. In nucleotides, the CDR3 is TGTGCCGGCCGGACAAAAGTAGACACCATATATTTT.

This clonotype was counted between two and nine times. This chain connects TRBV24-1 to TRBJ2-2; 7 nucleotides align to TRBD1. The junction had 2 bases not matched to a gene; V was cut back by 1 base and J by 1 base. The CDR3 runs to 16 residues. Germline V gene data show CDR1 as KGHDR and CDR2 as SFDVKD. CDR3 sequence: CATSDLGGQNTGELFF. CDR3 nucleotides: TGTGCCACCAGTGATTTAGGGGGCCAGAACACCGGGGAGCTGTTTTTT.

The chain is built from TRBV7-9 and TRBJ1-2, with TRBD1 identical over 11 bases. The CDR3 is made up of 16 amino acids. J was trimmed by 6 bases and V by 1 base; bases with no gene match: 7. The V gene's germline CDR1 is SEHNR and CDR2 FQNEAQ (reference sequence). The CDR3 nucleotides read TGTGCCAGCAGCTTAGGGACAGGGGGCGCGGGTGATGGCTACACCTTC. Its translation: CASSLGTGGAGDGYTF.

As concerns this clonotype: With a much larger clone just one base away, this may be a read error. This chain links TRBV5-1 with TRBJ2-6; 9 nucleotides agree with TRBD1. CDR3 length equals 17 residues. Germline-derived CDR1 and CDR2 are SGHRS and YFSETQ. The CDR3 loop is CAGSLVDRGSGANVLTF. The CDR3 bases are TGCGCCGGCAGCTTGGTGGACAGGGGCTCTGGGGCCAACGTCCTGACTTTC.